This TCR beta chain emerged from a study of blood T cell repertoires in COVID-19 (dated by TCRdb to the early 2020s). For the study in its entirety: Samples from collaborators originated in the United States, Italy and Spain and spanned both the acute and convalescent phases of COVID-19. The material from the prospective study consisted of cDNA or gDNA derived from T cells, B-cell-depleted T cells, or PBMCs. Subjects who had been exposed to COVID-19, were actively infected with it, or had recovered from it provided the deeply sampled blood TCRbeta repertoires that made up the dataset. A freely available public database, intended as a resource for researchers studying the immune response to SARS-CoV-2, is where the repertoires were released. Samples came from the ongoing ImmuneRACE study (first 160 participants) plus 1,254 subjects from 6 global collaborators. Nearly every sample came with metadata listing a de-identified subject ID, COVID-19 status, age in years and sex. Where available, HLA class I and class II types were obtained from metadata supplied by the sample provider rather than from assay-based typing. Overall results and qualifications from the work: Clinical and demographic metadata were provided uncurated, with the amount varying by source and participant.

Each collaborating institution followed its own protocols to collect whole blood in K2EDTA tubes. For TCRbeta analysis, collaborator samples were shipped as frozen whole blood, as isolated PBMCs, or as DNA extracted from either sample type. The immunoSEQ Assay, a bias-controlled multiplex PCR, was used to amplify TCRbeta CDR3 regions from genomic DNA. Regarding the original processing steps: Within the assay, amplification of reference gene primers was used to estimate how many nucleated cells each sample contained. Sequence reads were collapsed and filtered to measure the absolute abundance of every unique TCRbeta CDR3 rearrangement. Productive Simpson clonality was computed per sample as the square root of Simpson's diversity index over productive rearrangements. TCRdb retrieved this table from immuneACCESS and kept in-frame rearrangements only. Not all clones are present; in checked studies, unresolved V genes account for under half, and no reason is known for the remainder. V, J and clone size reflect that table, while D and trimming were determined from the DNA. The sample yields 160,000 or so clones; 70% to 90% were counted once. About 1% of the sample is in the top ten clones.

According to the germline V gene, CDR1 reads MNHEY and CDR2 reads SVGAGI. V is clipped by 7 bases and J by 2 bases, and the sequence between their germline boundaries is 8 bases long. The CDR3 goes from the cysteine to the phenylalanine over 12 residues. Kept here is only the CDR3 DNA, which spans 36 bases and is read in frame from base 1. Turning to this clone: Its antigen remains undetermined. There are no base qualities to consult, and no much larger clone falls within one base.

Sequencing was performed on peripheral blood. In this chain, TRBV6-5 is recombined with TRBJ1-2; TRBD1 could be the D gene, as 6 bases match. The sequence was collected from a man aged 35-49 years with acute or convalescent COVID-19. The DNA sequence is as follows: TGTGCCAGCAACAGGGCGAACTATGGCTACACCTTC. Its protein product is CASNRANYGYTF.